This T cell receptor (beta chain) was found in a study of blood T cell repertoires in COVID-19 (dated by TCRdb to the early 2020s). Notes on the research overall: Samples from collaborators originated in the United States, Italy and Spain and spanned both the acute and convalescent phases of COVID-19. Nearly every sample came with metadata listing a de-identified subject ID, COVID-19 status, age in years and sex. The prospective study material was composed of cDNA or gDNA derived from T cells, B-cell-depleted T cells, or PBMCs. Subjects who had been exposed to COVID-19, were actively infected with it, or had recovered from it provided the deeply sampled blood TCRbeta repertoires that made up the dataset. Samples were obtained from the ongoing ImmuneRACE study (first 160 participants) and from some 1,300 subjects provided by 6 global collaborators. The repertoires were released in a freely available public database meant as a resource for research on the immune response to SARS-CoV-2. Where HLA class I and class II types were available, the types were taken from metadata supplied by the sample provider, not from assay-based typing.

Participants in the prospective study were aged about 18 to 89 years, lived in over 20 United States geographic areas, and enrolled through a virtual design. In the prospective study, participants were assigned to cohorts based on the clinical history participants reported in a screening survey and a study questionnaire. Recovered participants in ImmuneRACE Cohort 3 were defined by two consecutive negative NP/OP PCR tests, clearance by a healthcare professional, or resolution of symptoms. Mobile phlebotomists in the prospective study collected whole blood, serum and a nasopharyngeal or oropharyngeal swab from every participant. Over a roughly 2-month period, participants in the prospective study had the option of providing additional blood draws and questionnaires. Prospective study blood samples were shipped either frozen or at room temperature before DNA extraction. In regard to this clone: What antigen it recognizes has not been identified. No much larger clone is present one base from it, and per-base qualities are unavailable.

The CDR3 runs 13 residues from the cysteine to the phenylalanine. Solely the CDR3 DNA is kept, with 39 bases framed from the first base. V is pared back by 5 bases and J by 1 base, with 11 bases lying between the germline termini. CDR1 and CDR2, looked up from the germline V gene, are SQVTM and ANQGSEA. TCRbeta CDR3 regions were amplified from genomic DNA using the immunoSEQ Assay, a bias-controlled multiplex PCR. The paper's data handling went like this. Within the assay, amplification of reference gene primers was used to estimate how many nucleated cells each sample contained. To quantify the absolute abundance of each unique TCRbeta CDR3 rearrangement, sequence reads were collapsed and filtered. Productive Simpson clonality was computed per sample as the square root of Simpson's diversity index over productive rearrangements. Sourced from immuneACCESS, this table was stored by TCRdb with only in-frame sequences that have V and J called. A share of the clones is absent; for the studies checked, an unresolved V gene accounts for under half, and the remainder has no known explanation. The V and J calls and the clone size are those of that table, but D and trimming were determined from the DNA. The sample contains about 310,000 clones, around nine tenths of them found a single time. Together, the top ten hold around a tenth of the sample.

General study outcomes and caveats: Clinical and demographic metadata were provided uncurated, with the amount varying by source and participant.

The chain uses TRBV29-1 and TRBJ1-1; the D gene is unclear. The source material was PBMCs or T cells enriched from blood (not recorded which). The receptor comes from a woman aged 40 to 55 who had recovered from COVID-19. The CDR3 is CSVLREPNTEAFF. In nucleotide form, the sequence is TGCAGCGTTTTGCGGGAACCGAACACTGAAGCTTTCTTT.